Presented here are 24 T cell receptor beta chains from one specimen sequenced in a study of blood T cell repertoires in COVID-19. Sequencing was performed with immunoSEQ multiplex PCR; in TCRdb, only in-frame clones are kept and a portion is missing. The sample records more than 70,000 clones, about 86% being singletons. Specimen: peripheral blood. The receptors were sampled from a woman of 80 years or more in a cohort sampled during active or convalescent COVID-19.

This sequence joins TRBV19 and TRBJ2-7, with 8 bases aligning to TRBD1. V trimming: 3 bases; J trimming: 3 bases; junction bases outside the gene matches: 7. Germline assignment: CDR1 LNHDA and CDR2 SQIVND (reference sequence). The CDR3 covers 15 residues. CDR3 nucleotide sequence: TGTGCCAGTAGTATTTCCACAGGGGGGATCTACGAGCAGTACTTC. Its protein product is CASSISTGGIYEQYF.

The rearrangement links TRBV2 to TRBJ1-2, with TRBD1 as a possible D gene (6 bases). The CDR3 length is 13 residues. Trimming took 5 bases from V and 8 from J, leaving 15 bases between them. Germline values: CDR1 SNHLY, CDR2 FYNNEI. The CDR3 loop is CASSTTGMEGYTF. The CDR3 DNA reads as TGTGCCAGCAGTACCACAGGGATGGAAGGCTACACCTTC.

This CDR3 reads CASSLTGTAGRVNTEAFF. In nucleotides, the CDR3 is TGTGCCAGCAGCTTAACGGGCACGGCAGGGCGTGTGAACACTGAAGCTTTCTTT. This sequence joins TRBV11-3 and TRBJ1-1; tentatively, D is TRBD1 (5 bases). This CDR3 is 18 amino acids long. Germline lookup yields CDR1 SGHNT and CDR2 YENEEA. Trimming pared 2 bases from V and 0 bases from J, leaving 19 bases between.

This rearrangement joins TRBV2 to TRBJ1-5; D is possibly TRBD1 (5 bases). Germline loops: CDR1 SNHLY, CDR2 FYNNEI. Trimming shortened V by 3 bases and J by 6 bases, and 12 bases separated the two germline ends. The CDR3 spans 14 residues. The CDR3 reads CASSEEGTGQPQHF. The CDR3 bases are TGTGCCAGCAGTGAGGAGGGGACGGGTCAGCCCCAGCATTTT.

The chain joins TRBV19 to TRBJ1-2; 11 bases are shared with TRBD1. The V and J ends lost 8 bases and 3 bases, in that order; junction bases with no gene match: 2. Germline CDR1 is LNHDA and CDR2 is SQIVND (reference sequence). The CDR3 has 13 amino acids. As DNA, the CDR3 is TGTGCCAGTGGGGACAGGGGGTACTATGGCTACACCTTC. Its translation is CASGDRGYYGYTF.

This sequence joins TRBV5-1 and TRBJ2-1; D unclear. There are 16 residues in the CDR3. Germline values: CDR1 SGHRS, CDR2 YFSETQ. With 0 bases removed from V and 6 bases from J, the gap between germline ends came to 16 bases. CDR3 sequence (DNA): TGCGCCAGCAGCTTGGCCGGCCTAGGCGTCAGCAATGAGCAGTTCTTC. The encoded protein is CASSLAGLGVSNEQFF.

The CDR3: CASSEPSSGFSNTGELFF. Written as DNA, the CDR3 is TGTGCCAGCAGTGAGCCGTCTAGCGGGTTTTCTAACACCGGGGAGCTGTTTTTT. V is TRBV2 and J is TRBJ2-2, with 8 nucleotides matching TRBD2. The CDR3 length is 18 residues. Germline CDR1 reads SNHLY; CDR2 reads FYNNEI. Trimming removed 3 bases from V and 2 bases from J; junction bases left unmatched: 11.

V is TRBV6-1 and J is TRBJ2-1; D not resolved. Germline lookup yields CDR1 MNHNS and CDR2 SASEGT. The V and J ends lost 0 bases and 3 bases respectively, with 9 bases between them. The CDR3 covers 15 residues. CDR3 sequence reads: CASSEALPVYNEQFF. CDR3 bases: TGTGCCAGCAGTGAAGCCCTGCCAGTCTACAATGAGCAGTTCTTC.

CDR3 amino acids: CAISESSGGTFF. CDR3 DNA sequence: TGTGCCATCAGTGAGTCTTCAGGGGGAACTTTCTTT. The chain uses TRBV10-3 and TRBJ1-1, with 7 positions matching TRBD1. V trimming: 0 bases; J trimming: 12 bases; junction bases outside the gene matches: 4. Germline V gene data show CDR1 as ENHRY and CDR2 as SYGVKD. The CDR3 contains 12 residues.

This chain's CDR3 is CASASEGGSPYEQYF. As DNA, the CDR3 is TGTGCCAGCGCTTCCGAGGGCGGGAGTCCCTACGAGCAGTACTTC. The V call is TRBV5-4, the J call TRBJ2-7; TRBD2 matches 7 bases. J lost 2 bases, V lost 7 bases, and 12 bases had no gene match. The CDR3 consists of 15 residues. The germline V gene has CDR1 SGHNT and CDR2 YYREEE (reference sequence). Drawing the rest from reference TRBV5-4 and TRBJ2-7, the complete variable domain is ETGVTQSPTHLIKTRGQQVTLRCSSQSGHNTVSWYQQALGQGPQFIFQYYREEENGRGNFPPRFSGLQFPNYSSELNVNALELDDSALYLCASASEGGSPYEQYFGPGTRLTVT.

The chain uses TRBV9 and TRBJ1-4; 10 bases are shared with TRBD1. V lost 2 bases to trimming and J lost 8 bases; unmatched junction nucleotides: 3. The CDR3 loop spans 14 amino acids. CDR1 is SGDLS and CDR2 is YYNGEE in the germline V gene. The DNA of the CDR3 is TGTGCCAGCAGCGTTGGACAGGGGGTGGAAAAACTGTTTTTT. Its translation is CASSVGQGVEKLFF.

The chain recombines TRBV25-1 with TRBJ1-2; D is perhaps TRBD1 (5 bases). Trimming took 7 bases from V and 8 from J, leaving 17 bases between them. The CDR3 runs 13 residues. Germline V gene data show CDR1 as MGHDK and CDR2 as SYGVNS. The CDR3 loop reads CASTRRGGEGYTF. The CDR3 region has the DNA TGTGCCAGCACCCGGCGGGGGGGTGAAGGCTACACCTTC.

CDR3 in DNA: TGCGCCAGCAGCCAGTCACTAGCGGGAGGGCAAGATACGCAGTATTTT. Translating it yields CASSQSLAGGQDTQYF. V gene TRBV4-1 combines with J gene TRBJ2-3, with 13 bases matching TRBD2. CDR1 and CDR2 (germline): MGHRA, YSYEKL. Trimming at V came to 3 bases and at J to 5 bases, leaving 5 bases not matched to a gene. This CDR3 contains 16 residues.

J is TRBJ2-3 and V is TRBV18; 7 bases match TRBD1. This CDR3 region has 15 residues. The trim removed 3 bases at V and 0 bases at J, leaving 3 bases unmatched. Per germline, CDR1 KGHSH and CDR2 LQKENI. CDR3 DNA sequence: TGTGCCAGCTCACCGAGGACAGGAAGCACAGATACGCAGTATTTT. Translating gives CASSPRTGSTDTQYF.

The chain links TRBV19 to TRBJ2-1; 7 bases agree with TRBD1. CDR1 LNHDA and CDR2 SQIVND come from the germline V gene (reference sequence). The CDR3 is 13 residues long. The V segment lost 9 bases and the J segment 3 bases; nucleotides outside the gene matches: 5. The CDR3: CASQDRIYNEQFF. For the CDR3, the DNA is TGTGCCAGCCAGGACAGGATCTACAATGAGCAGTTCTTC.

The V and J genes are TRBV3-1 (or the pseudogene TRBV3-2) and TRBJ2-4, with D unclear. The germline V gene has CDR1 LGHDT and CDR2 YNNKEL (reference sequence). Trimming removed 4 bases at V and 0 bases at J, with 4 bases between. CDR3 length: 13 amino acids. The CDR3 nucleotides read TGTGCCAGCAGCCTTAGAGCCAAAAACATTCAGTACTTC. It specifies CASSLRAKNIQYF.

Remarks on this clone: At one end, the junction sequence differs from germline, possibly due to a read error. This chain joins TRBV7-7 and TRBJ1-1; perhaps TRBD1 as D (5 bases). This CDR3 region has 13 residues. CDR1 is SSHAT and CDR2 is FNYEAQ in the germline V gene (reference sequence). The CDR3 coding sequence is TGTGCTAGCAGCTCGAGCAGGGTAACTGAAGCTTTCTTT. It specifies CASSSSRVTEAFF. Variable domain in full (rest from reference TRBV7-7 and TRBJ1-1): GAGVSQSPRYKVTKRGQDVTLRCDPISSHATLYWYQQALGQGPEFLTYFNYEAQPDKSGLPSDRFSAERPEGSISTLTIQRTEQRDSAMYRCASSSSRVTEAFFGQGTRLTVV.

The gene calls are TRBV7-8 and TRBJ2-4, with 8 bases aligning to TRBD2. CDR1 and CDR2 from the germline V gene are SGHVS and FQNEAQ. The CDR3 length is 17 residues. Trimming removed 5 bases from V and 4 bases from J; junction bases left unmatched: 13. The CDR3 sequence is CASSHRSGGASKNIQYF. The CDR3 DNA reads TGTGCCAGCAGCCATAGATCGGGGGGGGCCTCTAAAAACATTCAGTACTTC.

V usage is TRBV6-5 and J usage is TRBJ2-5; 11 bases line up with TRBD1. This CDR3 contains 14 residues. The germline gives CDR1 MNHEY, CDR2 SVGAGI. The ends lost 5 bases at V and 4 bases at J; junction bases unmatched: 3. The CDR3: CASSRGTGGETQYF. The DNA of the CDR3 is TGTGCCAGCAGTCGCGGGACAGGGGGAGAGACCCAGTACTTC.

The chain recombines TRBV19 with TRBJ2-5; TRBD2 matches 13 bases. The CDR3 has 19 amino acids. J was trimmed by 2 bases and V by 6 bases; bases with no gene match: 15. CDR1 is LNHDA and CDR2 is SQIVND in the germline V gene (reference sequence). The CDR3 protein is CASSTLLAGGPGRQETQYF. The CDR3 DNA reads as TGTGCCAGTAGCACCTTACTAGCGGGAGGGCCCGGTCGTCAAGAGACCCAGTACTTC. Complete variable domain (other parts from reference TRBV19 and TRBJ2-5): DGGITQSPKYLFRKEGQNVTLSCEQNLNHDAMYWYRQDPGQGLRLIYYSQIVNDFQKGDIAEGYSVSREKKESFPLTVTSAQKNPTAFYLCASSTLLAGGPGRQETQYFGPGTRLLVL.

The V and J genes are TRBV6-1 and TRBJ1-1; the D is unclear. The CDR3 is 14 residues long. Deletions cut 2 bases from V and 0 bases from J, with 7 bases between. CDR1 is MNHNS, CDR2 SASEGT, per germline. The CDR3 region is CASSELQMNTEAFF. The CDR3 DNA follows: TGTGCCAGCAGTGAACTTCAGATGAACACTGAAGCTTTCTTT.

This sequence joins TRBV7-6 and TRBJ2-2; a possible D gene is TRBD1 (6 bases). Germline-derived CDR1 and CDR2 are SGHVS and FNYEAQ. There are 13 residues in the CDR3. The V end lost 1 base, the J end lost 13 bases, and 13 bases lay between the germline ends. The chain's CDR3 is CASSLDRGRGLFF. The DNA of the CDR3 is TGTGCCAGCAGCTTAGATCGGGGCAGGGGGCTGTTTTTT.

The rearrangement uses TRBV7-2 and TRBJ1-5; D is possibly TRBD1 (6 bases). The CDR3 extends over 15 amino acids. Between the trimmed V and J ends, which lost 1 base and 3 bases, there was a span of 10 bases. The V gene's germline CDR1 is SGHTA and CDR2 FQGNSA. This CDR3 is CASSLGGRNNQPQHF. The CDR3 DNA follows: TGTGCCAGCAGCTTAGGGGGGCGCAACAATCAGCCCCAGCATTTT.

CDR3 region: CASSQDRGTSGRKETQYF. The CDR3 DNA reads as TGCGCCAGCAGCCAAGATCGGGGGACTAGCGGGAGAAAAGAGACCCAGTACTTC. The chain combines TRBV4-1 with TRBJ2-5; TRBD2 aligns across 14 bases. The CDR3 totals 18 residues. V lost 0 bases to trimming and J lost 3 bases; unmatched junction nucleotides: 6. Germline CDR1 MGHRA, CDR2 YSYEKL.